This T cell receptor beta chain was documented in a study of shared clonotypes between healthy human individuals (dated by TCRdb to between 2020 and 2021). Background for the entire study: Three men and a couple of women, aged 18 to 49 years, made up the cohort. To estimate repertoire size and how much clonotype sharing occurs between individuals, the study deeply sequenced the blood TCR repertoires of about 5 healthy adults. Libraries were prepared and TCR repertoires were sequenced by different laboratories using diverse techniques, in order to increase sequencing depth and limit assay-specific biases. Leukapheresis yielded between about 0.85 and 10 billion PBMCs per donor. For each donor, CD4 naive and CD4 memory were each run on three plates, CD8 naive on two plates, and CD8 memory on one plate. Overall results and qualifications from the work: Naive subsets generally had larger estimated clonotype richness than memory subsets did. Sharing across a few donors was observed for around 5% of naive CD4, over 3% of naive CD8, roughly 2.4% of memory CD4, and roughly 0.4% of memory CD8 clonotypes. Sampling was restricted to blood, and TCR repertoires in tissues likely differ from the TCR repertoires found in blood. The small number of donors limited the genetic and exposure-history diversity represented. Rarefaction of sorted-subset datasets indicated incomplete sequencing despite the large sequencing depth. Higher generation probabilities were observed for clonotypes shared by all four sorted-subset donors than for non-shared clonotypes. Pairwise subsampling indicated that sequencing depth was expected to affect the degree of clonotype sharing among donors.

With regard to this clone: What this receptor recognizes is not known. Qualities for individual bases were not recorded, and no much larger clone is one base off.

Using the deep immunoSEQ assay, TCR CDR3 regions were amplified from genomic DNA by multiplex PCR. Genomic DNA extracted from each cell subset was distributed evenly over all wells of several immunoSEQ 96-well plates, and each plate served as one replicate. For sorted subsets, 200 to 250 ng genomic DNA, equal to tens of thousands of T cell genomes, was loaded into each replicate PCR. The purified libraries were quantified using a Qubit 3.0 fluorometer, sized with a Bioanalyzer 2100, and then quantified again using the KAPA Library Quantification kit. Every immunoSEQ 96-well plate was sequenced on a dedicated single-read 150-cycle Illumina NextSeq 550 flow cell. The published analysis was carried out like this. Because the immunoSEQ output held only junctional sequences and lacked quality scores, the filtering could not match the filtering applied to full-length reads. Sequences were annotated with PyIR, a Python wrapper for IgBLAST v1.9, using IMGT germline references to assign V/J genes and CDR3. Reads with weak V/J assignments (E-value above 1e-6), missing CDR3, stop codons, out-of-frame junctions, or ambiguous translated residues were removed. A V3J clonotype was defined by an identical inferred V gene, J gene, and CDR3 amino acid sequence. Percentage overlap between repertoires was computed as shared unique clonotypes divided by the size of the smaller repertoire. RTK rarefaction, the Chao1 estimator, and Recon v2.1 estimates of unobserved clonotypes were used to assess repertoire richness. OLGA was used to compute generation probabilities for all TCRbeta clonotypes that the gDNA method yielded from four donors. TCRdb's version of the immuneACCESS table is confined to in-frame rearrangements and falls short of the full clone set. An unresolved V gene accounts for under half of the shortfall where checked; the remainder is of unknown origin. That table gives V, J and clone size, and the DNA gave D and trimming. For this sample the table gives under 1,900,000 clones, of which approximately 98.5% were detected only once. About 0.4% of the sample is taken by the ten largest.

The donors were healthy, HIV-negative adults with no recently reported acute infections or vaccinations. Every donor was a Caucasian adult living in Nashville, Tennessee, USA. CD4+ T cells were enriched by magnetic negative selection; naive cells were then positively selected on CD45RA, and the negative fraction formed the memory subset. Blood was obtained by leukapheresis, after which PBMCs were separated by Ficoll-Histopaque density gradient centrifugation and cryopreserved in liquid nitrogen vapor phase. Analytical flow cytometry was used to check the purity and quantity of every magnetically sorted T cell population. Genomic DNA was isolated from every sorted fraction and measured by UV absorbance on a Nanodrop 2000c. From the cysteine up to the phenylalanine, the CDR3 has a length of 15 residues. The retained sequence is limited to the CDR3, 45 bases, with the frame set at the first base. V gives up 1 base and J gives up 2 bases, and the segment between their germline ends measures 11 bases. Taken from the germline V gene (reference sequence), the CDR1 and CDR2 loops are MNHEY and SMNVEV.

The sequence links TRBV27 to TRBJ2-5; a confident D gene designation cannot be given. Material for sequencing was naive CD4+ T cells sorted from blood. Per the publication, the cell subset or site label means: CD45RA+ positively selected. The sequence derives from a man aged 25-40 years in good health. The nucleotide sequence reads TGTGCCAGCAGTTTATGGGCAGGAAGGCAAGAGACCCAGTACTTC. This gives the protein CASSLWAGRQETQYF.